This T cell receptor beta chain was obtained from a study of blood T cell repertoires in COVID-19. In the original processing: Counts of nucleated cells, estimated from reference gene primer amplification, were obtained. The method was immunoSEQ multiplex PCR; TCRdb's version includes in-frame clones alone and lacks a portion of them. D and trimming were read from the DNA, whereas the V and J calls and clone size are those reported in that table. Among about 260,000 clones listed, approximately 82% were seen once. Trimming at V came to 3 bases and at J to 4 bases, leaving 1 base not matched to a gene. CDR1 is SEHNR and CDR2 is FQNEAQ in the germline V gene (reference sequence). CDR3 size: 13 residues.

The clonotype was recovered from a woman of 80 years or more with acute or convalescent COVID-19. Material for sequencing was peripheral blood. The rearrangement links TRBV7-9 to TRBJ1-2; 8 bases fit TRBD1. The CDR3: CASSFGQGYGYTF. As DNA, the CDR3 is TGTGCCAGCAGCTTCGGACAGGGCTATGGCTACACCTTC.